These 14 T cell receptor beta chains came from one sample sequenced in a study of cytomegalovirus exposure and HLA in healthy donors. PCR employed 60 Vbeta and 13 Jbeta primers. Profiling relied on immunoSEQ multiplex PCR, and the TCRdb table lists in-frame clones only, not all of them. The data show about 110,000 clones, around 70% seen once. The specimen was PBMCs. The receptors shown here come from a woman aged 65 to 85 in good health and CMV-seropositive.

The chain joins TRBV4-2 to TRBJ2-1; 10 bases match TRBD2. CDR1 and CDR2 from the germline V gene are LGHNA and YNFKEQ. The CDR3 runs 16 residues. The J segment lost 1 base and the V segment lost 5 bases, leaving 5 bases of the junction unmatched. This CDR3 reads CASSGIAGGSYNEQFF. The CDR3 DNA is TGTGCCAGCAGCGGCATAGCGGGGGGTTCCTACAATGAGCAGTTCTTC.

This sequence joins TRBV7-2 and TRBJ1-2; D is unclear. The germline CDR1 and CDR2 sequences are SGHTA and FQGNSA. This CDR3 comprises 16 residues. Between the trimmed V and J ends, which lost 1 base and 8 bases, there was a span of 20 bases. The CDR3 is CASSLESGFGVSGYTF. The CDR3 DNA sequence: TGTGCCAGCAGCTTAGAGTCCGGGTTCGGGGTGTCAGGCTACACCTTC.

This rearrangement joins TRBV11-2 to TRBJ2-7; D not resolved. V lost 3 bases to trimming and J lost 3 bases, with 3 bases between them. Germline V gives CDR1 SGHAT, CDR2 FQNNGV. The CDR3 length is 11 residues. CDR3: CASSFLYEQYF. CDR3 bases: TGTGCCAGCAGCTTCCTCTACGAGCAGTACTTC.

Here the CDR3 reads CAWSDGRGRETQYF. CDR3 sequence (DNA): TGTGCCTGGAGTGATGGAAGGGGGCGAGAGACCCAGTACTTC. The V gene is TRBV30, the J gene TRBJ2-5, with 7 bases identical to TRBD1. The CDR3 length is 14 residues. Germline V gene sequence: CDR1 GTSNPN, CDR2 SVGIG (reference sequence). Losses at the gene ends were 1 base for V and 4 bases for J; bases not matched to a gene: 6.

This clone was observed once. The chain links TRBV18 to TRBJ2-5; TRBD1 might be the D (6 bases). The germline V and J ends were trimmed by 3 bases and 3 bases, with 11 bases remaining between them. Germline lookup yields CDR1 KGHSH and CDR2 LQKENI. The CDR3 consists of 14 residues. The CDR3 region is CASSPRDTKETQYF. The CDR3 bases are TGTGCCAGCTCACCCCGGGACACAAAAGAGACCCAGTACTTC.

In this sample, this clone turned up once. The chain uses TRBV27 and TRBJ1-1; D might be TRBD1 (5 bases). Trimming left V 8 bases short and J 1 base short, with 11 bases between. The V gene's germline CDR1 is MNHEY and CDR2 SMNVEV (reference sequence). The CDR3 runs 13 residues. The CDR3 coding sequence is TGTGCCAGCGGGGCAGGCGGGAACACTGAAGCTTTCTTT. Translation: CASGAGGNTEAFF.

The chain's CDR3 is CASSPGTSGTYEQYF. In nucleotides, the CDR3 is TGCGCCAGCAGCCCCGGGACAAGCGGGACCTACGAGCAGTACTTC. The chain couples TRBV5-1 to TRBJ2-7; perhaps TRBD2 as D (7 bases). Germline V lookup: CDR1 SGHRS, CDR2 YFSETQ. Between the trimmed V and J ends, which lost 4 bases and 2 bases, there was a span of 16 bases. The CDR3 loop spans 15 amino acids.

J is TRBJ1-1 and V is TRBV30, with 11 bases lining up with TRBD1. The germline V gene encodes CDR1 GTSNPN and CDR2 SVGIG (reference sequence). CDR3 length: 14 amino acids. J lost 7 bases, V lost 3 bases, and 7 bases had no gene match. The CDR3 spells CAWSPGQGAVEAFF. The CDR3 coding sequence is TGTGCCTGGAGCCCAGGACAGGGGGCTGTTGAAGCTTTCTTT.

This rearrangement joins TRBV15 to TRBJ2-2, with D perhaps TRBD1 (6 bases). CDR1 and CDR2 from the germline V gene are LNHNV and YYDKDF (reference sequence). This CDR3 has 14 amino acids. Trimming removed 5 bases from V and 4 bases from J, with 11 bases in between. The CDR3 loop reads CATSGTRTTGELFF. Here the CDR3 DNA reads TGTGCCACCAGCGGGACAAGAACCACCGGGGAGCTGTTTTTT.

V and J are TRBV4-2 and TRBJ2-7; tentative D call: TRBD2 (7 bases). Trimming pared 1 base from V and 4 bases from J, leaving 14 bases between. The CDR3 is made up of 15 amino acids. Germline assignment: CDR1 LGHNA and CDR2 YNFKEQ. The CDR3 DNA reads as TGTGCCAGCAGCCAAGCCGAGGGGGGAGGGTACGAGCAGTACTTC. Its translation is CASSQAEGGGYEQYF.

The chain uses TRBV6-5 and TRBJ2-7; tentative D call: TRBD2 (5 bases). The CDR3 consists of 15 residues. CDR1 is MNHEY and CDR2 is SVGAGI in the germline V gene. Deletions cut 2 bases from V and 2 bases from J, with 13 bases between. CDR3 nucleotide sequence: TGTGCCAGCAGTTACACCCAGAGGGCGACCTACGAGCAGTACTTC. It codes for CASSYTQRATYEQYF.

This clone was counted once. The genes are TRBV6-5 and TRBJ1-2, with a tentative D call TRBD1 (6 bases). CDR1 and CDR2 (germline): MNHEY, SVGAGI. V was cut by 0 bases and J by 7 bases, with 9 bases left in between. This CDR3 is 13 amino acids long. CDR3 region: CASSYSTGGGYTF. The CDR3 DNA is TGTGCCAGCAGTTACTCGACAGGAGGTGGCTACACCTTC.

The CDR3 spells CASSVVTSPSDTQYF. CDR3 nucleotides: TGTGCCAGCAGCGTAGTAACTAGTCCGTCAGATACGCAGTATTTT. J is TRBJ2-3 and V is TRBV9; TRBD2 is a possible D gene (5 bases). Looked up from germline, CDR1 is SGDLS and CDR2 is YYNGEE. V lost 0 bases and J lost 4, with 12 bases in between. The length of the CDR3 is 15 residues.

The chain joins TRBV19 to TRBJ1-5, with D tentatively TRBD1 (5 bases). The CDR3 extends over 17 amino acids. Between the trimmed V and J ends, which lost 3 bases and 4 bases, there was a span of 19 bases. CDR1 LNHDA and CDR2 SQIVND come from the germline V gene (reference sequence). The CDR3 spells CASSIVRQWGRNQPQHF. The CDR3 nucleotides read TGTGCCAGTAGTATTGTGCGACAGTGGGGTCGGAATCAGCCCCAGCATTTT.